This TCR beta chain appears in the sequencing data of a study of CD8+CD57+ T cells in acquired aplastic anemia. Looking at the study overall: The mean DNA yield obtained from sorted CD4+ and CD8+ cells came to 3 to 4 ug.

This clonotype was seen a handful of times. Its target is unknown. Whole-study results and caveats: In CD8+ cells, Simpson's diversity showed no significant difference between patients and controls. Both patients and controls carried the same twenty-nine CD8+ CDR3 sequences.

TCR beta VDJ combinations and CDR3 sequences were profiled from genomic DNA. TCRdb redid the calling of the reads with MiXCR, one entry per CDR3 protein. The data hold 60,000 to 75,000 distinct CDR3 sequences, with 55% observed a single time. Trimming at V came to 8 bases and at J to 4 bases, leaving 8 bases not matched to a gene. CDR3 size: 14 residues. Germline V gene sequence: CDR1 PRHDT, CDR2 FYEKMQ (reference sequence). Sequencing was carried out using sorted CD4+, CD8+, or CD8+CD57+ T cells (not recorded which) from PBMCs. This chain links TRBV13 with TRBJ2-5; TRBD1 aligns across 9 bases. The clonotype comes from a human donor in good health, serving as a control. The DNA for the CDR3 is TGTGCCAGCCGAAAACAGGGGGCGTTAGAGACCCAGTACTTC. Amino acid sequence: CASRKQGALETQYF.